These 3 T cell receptor beta chains were all obtained from the same sample, sequenced in a study of cytomegalovirus exposure and HLA in healthy donors (dated by TCRdb to the late 2010s). Preparation of the library involved the immunoSEQ multiplex PCR assay. This immuneACCESS table, as held by TCRdb, lists in-frame sequences with V and J called but not all clones. Of the missing ones, under half trace to an unresolved V gene in checked studies; the others have no known cause. A total of 95,000 to 150,000 clones appear in this sample, about 83% of them only once. The top ten hold roughly 2% of the sample. The specimen was PBMCs. The receptors originated from a woman aged 30 to 39 in good health and CMV-seronegative.

This chain links TRBV6-1 with TRBJ1-6; D unresolved. V lost 4 bases to trimming and J lost 0 bases, with 19 bases between them. Germline values: CDR1 MNHNS, CDR2 SASEGT. This CDR3 spans 19 amino acids. CDR3 residues: CASSGPSDRGSSYNSPLHF. Here the CDR3 DNA reads TGTGCCAGCAGTGGCCCATCCGACCGGGGAAGCTCCTATAATTCACCCCTCCACTTT.

This clone was seen once. The chain uses TRBV30 and TRBJ1-2; a possible D gene is TRBD1 (5 bases). Germline values: CDR1 GTSNPN, CDR2 SVGIG (reference sequence). This CDR3 has 10 residues. Deletions cut 7 bases from V and 5 bases from J, with 8 bases between. CDR3 loop: CAYGGYGYTF. DNA of the CDR3: TGTGCCTACGGGGGGTATGGCTACACCTTC.

The chain joins TRBV14 to TRBJ1-1; possibly TRBD1 for D (6 bases). The germline V and J ends were trimmed by 4 bases and 5 bases, with 14 bases remaining between them. Germline CDR1 and CDR2: SGHDN and FVKESK. The CDR3 contains 14 residues. The CDR3 here is CASSPHRVGTEAFF. The CDR3 nucleotides read TGTGCCAGCAGCCCCCACAGGGTCGGTACTGAAGCTTTCTTT.